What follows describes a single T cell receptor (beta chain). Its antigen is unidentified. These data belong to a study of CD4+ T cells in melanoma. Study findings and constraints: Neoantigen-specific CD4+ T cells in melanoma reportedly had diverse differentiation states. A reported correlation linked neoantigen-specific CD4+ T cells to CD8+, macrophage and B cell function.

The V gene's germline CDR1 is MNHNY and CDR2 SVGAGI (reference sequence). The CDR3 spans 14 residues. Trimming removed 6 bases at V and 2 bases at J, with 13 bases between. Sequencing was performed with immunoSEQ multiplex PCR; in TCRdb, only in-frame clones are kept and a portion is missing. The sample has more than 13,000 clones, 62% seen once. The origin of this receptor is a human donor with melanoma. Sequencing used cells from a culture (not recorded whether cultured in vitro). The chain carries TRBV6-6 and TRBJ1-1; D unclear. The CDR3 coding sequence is TGTGCCAGCAGAGTTGGCAGAGACAACACTGAAGCTTTCTTT. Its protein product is CASRVGRDNTEAFF.